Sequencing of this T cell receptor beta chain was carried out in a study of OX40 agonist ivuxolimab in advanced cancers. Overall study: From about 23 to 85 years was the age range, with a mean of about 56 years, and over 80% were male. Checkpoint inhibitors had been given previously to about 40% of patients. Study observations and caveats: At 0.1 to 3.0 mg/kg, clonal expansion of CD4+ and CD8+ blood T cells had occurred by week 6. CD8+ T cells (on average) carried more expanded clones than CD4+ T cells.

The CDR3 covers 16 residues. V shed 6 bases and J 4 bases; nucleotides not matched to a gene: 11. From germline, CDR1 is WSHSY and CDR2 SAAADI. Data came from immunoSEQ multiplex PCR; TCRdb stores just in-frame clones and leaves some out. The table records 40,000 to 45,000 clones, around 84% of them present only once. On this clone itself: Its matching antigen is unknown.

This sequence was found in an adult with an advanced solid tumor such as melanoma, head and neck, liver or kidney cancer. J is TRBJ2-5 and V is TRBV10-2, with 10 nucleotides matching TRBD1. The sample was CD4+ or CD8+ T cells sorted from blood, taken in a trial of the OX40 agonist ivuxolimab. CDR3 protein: CASRDRDRGMRETQYF. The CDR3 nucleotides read TGCGCCAGCAGGGACCGGGACAGGGGCATGCGAGAGACCCAGTACTTC.